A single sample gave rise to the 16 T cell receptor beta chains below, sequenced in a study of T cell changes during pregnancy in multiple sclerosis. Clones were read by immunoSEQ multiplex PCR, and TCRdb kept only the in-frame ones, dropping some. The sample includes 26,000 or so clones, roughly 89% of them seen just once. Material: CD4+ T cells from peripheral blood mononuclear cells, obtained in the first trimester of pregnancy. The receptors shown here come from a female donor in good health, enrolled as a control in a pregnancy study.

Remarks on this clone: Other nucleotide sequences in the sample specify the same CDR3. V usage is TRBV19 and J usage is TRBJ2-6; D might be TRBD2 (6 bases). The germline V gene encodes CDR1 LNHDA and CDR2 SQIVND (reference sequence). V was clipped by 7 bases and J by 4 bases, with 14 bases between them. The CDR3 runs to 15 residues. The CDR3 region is CASTVRGTGANVLTF. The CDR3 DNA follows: TGTGCCAGTACCGTTCGGGGGACCGGGGCCAACGTCCTGACTTTC.

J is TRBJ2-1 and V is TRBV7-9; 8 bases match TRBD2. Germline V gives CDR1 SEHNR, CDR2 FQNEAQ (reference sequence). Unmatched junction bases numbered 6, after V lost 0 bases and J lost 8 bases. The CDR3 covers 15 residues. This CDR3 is CASSLAAGGEDEQFF. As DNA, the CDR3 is TGTGCCAGCAGCTTAGCGGCGGGAGGAGAGGATGAGCAGTTCTTC. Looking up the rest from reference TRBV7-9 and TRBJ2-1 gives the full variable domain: DTGVSQNPRHKITKRGQNVTFRCDPISEHNRLYWYRQTLGQGPEFLTYFQNEAQLEKSRLLSDRFSAERPKGSFSTLEIQRTEQGDSAMYLCASSLAAGGEDEQFFGPGTRLTVL.

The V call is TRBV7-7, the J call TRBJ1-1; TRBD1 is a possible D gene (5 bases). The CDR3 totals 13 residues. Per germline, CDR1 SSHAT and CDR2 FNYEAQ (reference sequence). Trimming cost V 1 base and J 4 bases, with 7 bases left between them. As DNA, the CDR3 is TGTGCCAGCAGCTTAGACAGGAGCACTGAAGCTTTCTTT. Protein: CASSLDRSTEAFF.

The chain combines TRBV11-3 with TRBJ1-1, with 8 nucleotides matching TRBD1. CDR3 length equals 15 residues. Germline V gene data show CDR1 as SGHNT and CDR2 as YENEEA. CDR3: CSYRGYLIKDTEAFF. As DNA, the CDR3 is TGTTCTTACAGGGGGTACCTCATAAAGGACACTGAAGCTTTCTTT.

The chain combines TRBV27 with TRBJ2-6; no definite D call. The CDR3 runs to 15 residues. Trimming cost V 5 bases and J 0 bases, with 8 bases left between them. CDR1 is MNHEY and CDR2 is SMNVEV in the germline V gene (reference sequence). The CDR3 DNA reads TGTGCCAGCAGTGCTATAAACTCTGGGGCCAACGTCCTGACTTTC. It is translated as CASSAINSGANVLTF.

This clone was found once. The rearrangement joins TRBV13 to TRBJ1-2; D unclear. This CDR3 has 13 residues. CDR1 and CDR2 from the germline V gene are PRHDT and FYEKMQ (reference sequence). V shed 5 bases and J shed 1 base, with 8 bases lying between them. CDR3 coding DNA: TGTGCCAGCAGCCGCGAGAATAACTATGGCTACACCTTC. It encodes CASSRENNYGYTF.

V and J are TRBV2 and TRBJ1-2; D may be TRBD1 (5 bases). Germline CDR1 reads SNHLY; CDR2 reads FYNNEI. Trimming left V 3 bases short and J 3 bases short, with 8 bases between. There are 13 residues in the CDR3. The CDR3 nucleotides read TGTGCCAGCAGTGATGGGGGGTACTATGGCTACACCTTC. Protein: CASSDGGYYGYTF.

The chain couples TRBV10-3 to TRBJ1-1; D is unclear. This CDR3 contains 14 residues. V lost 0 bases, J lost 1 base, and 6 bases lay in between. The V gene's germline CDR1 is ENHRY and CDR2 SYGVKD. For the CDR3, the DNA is TGTGCCATCAGTGAGTCGGGCGCGAACACTGAAGCTTTCTTT. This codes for CAISESGANTEAFF.

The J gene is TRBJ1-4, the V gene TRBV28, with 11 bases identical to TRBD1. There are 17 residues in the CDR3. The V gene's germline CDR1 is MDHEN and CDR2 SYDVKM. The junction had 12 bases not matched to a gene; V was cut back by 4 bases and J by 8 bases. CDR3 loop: CASSWGGGQGAGEKLFF. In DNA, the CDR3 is TGTGCCAGCAGTTGGGGTGGCGGACAGGGGGCCGGGGAAAAACTGTTTTTT.

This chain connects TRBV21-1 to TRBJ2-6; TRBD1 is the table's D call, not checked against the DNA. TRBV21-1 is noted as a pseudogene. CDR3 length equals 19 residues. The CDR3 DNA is TGTGCCAGCAGCCCCCCCCGGGACAGAACTTACTCTGGGGCCAACGTCCTGACTTTC. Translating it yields CASSPPRDRTYSGANVLTF.

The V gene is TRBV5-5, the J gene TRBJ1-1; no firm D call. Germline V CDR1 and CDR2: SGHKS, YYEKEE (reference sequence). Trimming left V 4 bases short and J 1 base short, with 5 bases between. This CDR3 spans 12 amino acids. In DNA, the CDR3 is TGTGCCAGCAGCAACAGGAACACTGAAGCTTTCTTT. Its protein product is CASSNRNTEAFF.

The CDR3 DNA is TGTGCCTGGAGTTCAAGCGGGAGTGAACTAGATACGCAGTATTTT. This translates into CAWSSSGSELDTQYF. This chain links TRBV30 with TRBJ2-3; 8 bases line up with TRBD2. CDR1 and CDR2 from the germline V gene are GTSNPN and SVGIG (reference sequence). The CDR3 has 15 residues. Losses at the gene ends were 2 bases for V and 5 bases for J; bases not matched to a gene: 9.

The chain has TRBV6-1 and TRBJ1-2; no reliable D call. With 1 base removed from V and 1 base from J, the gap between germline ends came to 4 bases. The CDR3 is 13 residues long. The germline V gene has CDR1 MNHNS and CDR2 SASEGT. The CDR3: CASSEDFNYGYTF. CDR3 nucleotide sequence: TGTGCCAGCAGTGAAGACTTTAACTATGGCTACACCTTC.

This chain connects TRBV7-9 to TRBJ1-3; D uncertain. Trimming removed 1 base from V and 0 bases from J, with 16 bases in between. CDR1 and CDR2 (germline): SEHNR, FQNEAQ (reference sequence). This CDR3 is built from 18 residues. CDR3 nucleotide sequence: TGTGCCAGCAGCTTAGAATGGGCTACTCTGAGCTCTGGAAACACCATATATTTT. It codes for CASSLEWATLSSGNTIYF.

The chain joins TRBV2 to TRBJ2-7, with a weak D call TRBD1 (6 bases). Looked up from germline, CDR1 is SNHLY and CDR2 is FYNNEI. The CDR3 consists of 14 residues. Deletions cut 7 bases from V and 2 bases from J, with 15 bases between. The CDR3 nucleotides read TGTGCCAGCAACCAGGGGACGTACGCCTACGAGCAGTACTTC. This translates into CASNQGTYAYEQYF.

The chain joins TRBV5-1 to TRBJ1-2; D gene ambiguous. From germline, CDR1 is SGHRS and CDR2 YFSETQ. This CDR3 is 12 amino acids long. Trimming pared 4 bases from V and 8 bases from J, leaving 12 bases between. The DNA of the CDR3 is TGCGCCAGCAGCGACCAGGTGTGGGGCTACACCTTC. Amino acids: CASSDQVWGYTF. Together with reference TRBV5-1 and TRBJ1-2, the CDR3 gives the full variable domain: KAGVTQTPRYLIKTRGQQVTLSCSPISGHRSVSWYQQTPGQGLQFLFEYFSETQRNKGNFPGRFSGRQFSNSRSEMNVSTLELGDSALYLCASSDQVWGYTFGSGTRLTVV.